This TCR beta chain was obtained from a study of CD8 T cells in ankylosing spondylitis. TCRdb re-derived calls from the 5' RACE reads in MiXCR, one entry per CDR3 protein. This sample has 350,000 to 550,000 distinct CDR3 sequences, with about 25% found just once. Trimming cost V 4 bases and J 0 bases; bases outside gene matches: 3. The CDR3 is made up of 15 amino acids. CDR1 and CDR2 from the germline V gene are LGHNA and YNFKEQ. Notes on this clonotype: Its target is not known. A much more abundant neighbour one base away suggests this may be a read error.

Study results and limitations: Earlier literature documents some of the motif variants in reactive arthritis synovial fluid and blood. A TCR beta motif of roughly 8 highly homologous variants seemed to mark ankylosing spondylitis blood.

V usage is TRBV4-2 and J usage is TRBJ2-3, with 8 bases lining up with TRBD1. The receptor's source is a male donor with ankylosing spondylitis. The specimen sequenced was blood, either unsorted or a sorted T cell fraction (not recorded which). CDR3 sequence: CASSRGQASTDTQYF. In DNA form, the CDR3 reads TGTGCCAGCAGCCGGGGACAGGCTAGCACAGATACGCAGTATTTT.